Sequencing of this T cell receptor beta chain was carried out in a study of Tregs in tolerant kidney transplant recipients. Findings of the study overall: Expanding Tregs on activated donor B cells appeared to best identify donor-specific TCRbeta clones. The small number of patients limits these findings pending further validation. This study did not directly address biological reproducibility.

Unstimulated Tregs (CD4+CD25+CD127-) and CD4+CD25- non-Tregs were sorted from PBMCs. On this clone: Its antigen is unknown.

Profiled with immunoSEQ multiplex PCR; TCRdb holds only in-frame clones, not every one. The sample contains some 14,000 clones, approximately 94% of which appear only once. CDR1 and CDR2 from the germline V gene are LNHDA and SQIVND (reference sequence). The CDR3 totals 12 residues. V was cut by 5 bases and J by 5 bases, with 10 bases left in between. The TCR sequence derives from a human donor in good health. Sequenced: CD8+ T cells from blood. The chain recombines TRBV19 with TRBJ2-7; maybe TRBD1 (6 bases). The CDR3 region is CASSLQGHEQYF. The DNA of the CDR3 is TGTGCCAGTAGTTTACAGGGCCACGAGCAGTACTTC.